Below, 29 T cell receptor beta chains from the same sample are listed, as sequenced in a study of cytomegalovirus exposure and HLA in healthy donors (dated by TCRdb to the late 2010s). Library preparation was by the immunoSEQ multiplex PCR assay. A mixture of 60 forward primers for TCR Vbeta segments and 13 reverse primers for TCR Jbeta segments was used in the multiplex PCR. TCRdb mirrors the immuneACCESS table, restricted to in-frame sequences. Some clones are absent from its copies; in checked studies, under half trace to an unresolved V gene, and the reason for the others is unknown. The sample table holds around 31,000 clones, of which 80% to 90% were seen once. The ten biggest clones cover approximately 3% of the sample. Material for sequencing was PBMCs. The receptors stem from a boy between 10 and 17 years old in good health and CMV-seronegative.

The chain carries TRBV5-1 and TRBJ2-3, with D possibly matching TRBD2 (5 bases). The CDR3 covers 17 residues. V lost 3 bases, J lost 1 base, and 18 bases lay in between. Germline V CDR1 and CDR2: SGHRS, YFSETQ. The CDR3 DNA is TGCGCCAGCAGCTCTCTCCGGGGATTTGGGGGCACAGATACGCAGTATTTT. Its protein is CASSSLRGFGGTDTQYF.

The rearrangement uses TRBV30 and TRBJ1-5; 7 nucleotides match TRBD1. J lost 3 bases, V lost 2 bases, and 7 bases had no gene match. This CDR3 has 15 amino acids. Germline CDR1 and CDR2: GTSNPN and SVGIG (reference sequence). The CDR3 loop is CAWSRGGGHNQPQHF. CDR3 nucleotide sequence: TGTGCCTGGAGTAGAGGGGGCGGTCACAATCAGCCCCAGCATTTT.

The chain combines TRBV7-9 with TRBJ2-7, with D maybe TRBD1 (5 bases). The V gene's germline CDR1 is SEHNR and CDR2 FQNEAQ (reference sequence). The V and J ends lost 5 bases and 7 bases respectively, with 12 bases between them. CDR3 length: 12 amino acids. The CDR3 region has the DNA TGTGCCAGCAGCCCCCATGGGGCTGAGCAGTACTTC. The encoded protein is CASSPHGAEQYF.

The chain combines TRBV2 with TRBJ2-3; TRBD2 aligns across 11 bases. Losses at the gene ends were 6 bases for V and 5 bases for J; bases not matched to a gene: 7. The CDR3 covers 15 residues. Per germline, CDR1 SNHLY and CDR2 FYNNEI. The DNA of the CDR3 is TGTGCCAGCAGCCTAGCGGGGGGCGGGGGAGATACGCAGTATTTT. It is translated as CASSLAGGGGDTQYF.

This rearrangement joins TRBV29-1 to TRBJ1-2, with 7 bases aligning to TRBD1. Germline V gene data show CDR1 as SQVTM and CDR2 as ANQGSEA. The length of the CDR3 is 12 residues. Unmatched junction bases numbered 7, after V lost 4 bases and J lost 8 bases. The CDR3, as DNA: TGCAGCGTTGCAGGGGGGTTTTTGGGCTACACCTTC. It is translated as CSVAGGFLGYTF.

In DNA form, the CDR3 reads TGCAGCGTCACAACACGGACAGGGTGGGGGGAGACCCAGTACTTC. Its protein is CSVTTRTGWGETQYF. V gene TRBV29-1 combines with J gene TRBJ2-5; TRBD1 agrees at 8 bases. The CDR3 covers 15 residues. Germline CDR1 reads SQVTM; CDR2 reads ANQGSEA. Trimming removed 6 bases from V and 5 bases from J; junction bases left unmatched: 14.

The V gene is TRBV19, the J gene TRBJ1-3, with D uncertain. V lost 2 bases to trimming and J lost 0 bases, with 20 bases between them. The CDR3 runs to 19 residues. Germline CDR1 reads LNHDA; CDR2 reads SQIVND (reference sequence). DNA for the CDR3: TGTGCCAGTAGTATACGAATTTCCGGCCGAACTAGCTCTGGAAACACCATATATTTT. Translated, it gives CASSIRISGRTSSGNTIYF.

V usage is TRBV5-1 and J usage is TRBJ2-7; 7 positions match TRBD2. The CDR3 consists of 14 residues. With V trimmed by 0 bases and J by 7 bases, 7 bases remained unmatched. Germline values: CDR1 SGHRS, CDR2 YFSETQ. The CDR3, as DNA: TGCGCCAGCAGCTTGGGGGGGGGATATGGGGAGCAGTACTTC. It translates to CASSLGGGYGEQYF.

Only one count was recorded for this clone. The rearrangement joins TRBV7-9 to TRBJ2-5, with 10 bases aligning to TRBD1. The CDR3 loop spans 15 amino acids. V lost 4 bases and J lost 9; bases outside the gene matches: 11. CDR1 and CDR2 from the germline V gene are SEHNR and FQNEAQ (reference sequence). For the CDR3, the DNA is TGTGCCAGCAGCTCCCCGGGACAGGGGCTGGGGGCCCAGTACTTC. This translates into CASSSPGQGLGAQYF. Full variable domain (outside the CDR3, taken from reference TRBV7-9 and TRBJ2-5): DTGVSQNPRHKITKRGQNVTFRCDPISEHNRLYWYRQTLGQGPEFLTYFQNEAQLEKSRLLSDRFSAERPKGSFSTLEIQRTEQGDSAMYLCASSSPGQGLGAQYFGPGTRLLVL.

The J gene is TRBJ2-7, the V gene TRBV5-1; D remains ambiguous. Deletions cut 0 bases from V and 2 bases from J, with 6 bases between. The CDR3 runs to 13 residues. Per germline, CDR1 SGHRS and CDR2 YFSETQ. CDR3 DNA: TGCGCCAGCAGCTTGGACAGAACCTACGAGCAGTACTTC. It is translated as CASSLDRTYEQYF.

The chain combines TRBV7-9 with TRBJ2-3, with 9 bases matching TRBD1. This CDR3 spans 15 amino acids. Trimming at V came to 5 bases and at J to 0 bases, leaving 3 bases not matched to a gene. CDR1 and CDR2 (germline): SEHNR, FQNEAQ (reference sequence). The CDR3 DNA sequence: TGTGCCAGCAGCGGGGACAGGGCCAGCACAGATACGCAGTATTTT. The encoded protein is CASSGDRASTDTQYF.

V gene TRBV10-3 combines with J gene TRBJ1-5; D is uncertain. This CDR3 is 16 amino acids long. V lost 0 bases and J lost 1, with 10 bases in between. Germline CDR1 is ENHRY and CDR2 is SYGVKD. The CDR3 loop is CAISESGGRSNQPQHF. CDR3 nucleotides: TGTGCCATCAGTGAGTCCGGAGGTCGGAGCAATCAGCCCCAGCATTTT.

The chain combines TRBV5-4 with TRBJ2-1, with TRBD2 matching over 10 bases. The CDR3 spans 16 residues. The V and J ends lost 4 bases and 3 bases, in that order; junction bases with no gene match: 7. Per the germline V gene, CDR1 is SGHNT and CDR2 is YYREEE (reference sequence). The CDR3 DNA reads as TGTGCCAGCAGCACCGCTAGCGGGGGATTCTACAATGAGCAGTTCTTC. Translation: CASSTASGGFYNEQFF.

The chain combines TRBV5-6 with TRBJ2-3; TRBD2 aligns across 9 bases. V lost 3 bases and J lost 2; bases outside the gene matches: 10. Germline CDR1 is SGHDT and CDR2 is YYEEEE. The CDR3 extends over 17 amino acids. The CDR3 spells CASSSPGLAENTDTQYF. CDR3 nucleotides: TGTGCCAGCAGCTCACCGGGACTAGCAGAAAACACAGATACGCAGTATTTT.

V gene TRBV30 combines with J gene TRBJ2-1, with D perhaps TRBD2 (5 bases). Germline V gene data show CDR1 as GTSNPN and CDR2 as SVGIG (reference sequence). V lost 4 bases and J 9 bases, leaving 10 bases between the germline ends. This CDR3 is built from 11 residues. This chain's CDR3 is CAWNRGSEQFF. The CDR3 DNA sequence: TGTGCCTGGAATCGGGGAAGTGAGCAGTTCTTC.

The chain recombines TRBV4-3 with TRBJ2-7; TRBD2 agrees at 8 bases. V lost 4 bases to trimming and J lost 0 bases; unmatched junction nucleotides: 8. The CDR3 spans 16 residues. The V gene's germline CDR1 is LGHNA and CDR2 YSLEER. CDR3 amino acids: CASSRWVGGASYEQYF. Here the CDR3 DNA reads TGCGCCAGCAGCCGGTGGGTCGGGGGGGCCTCCTACGAGCAGTACTTC.

V usage is TRBV10-3 and J usage is TRBJ2-3, with 7 positions matching TRBD2. Germline V gene sequence: CDR1 ENHRY, CDR2 SYGVKD. The CDR3 totals 18 residues. Trimming cost V 3 bases and J 1 base; bases outside gene matches: 13. The CDR3: CAISELVTRTSGTDTQYF. In DNA form, the CDR3 reads TGTGCCATCAGTGAACTGGTTACTAGAACTAGCGGCACAGATACGCAGTATTTT.

This clone was detected a few times. This chain connects TRBV6-5 to TRBJ2-7; TRBD1 agrees at 9 bases. This CDR3 has 15 amino acids. Trimming took 5 bases from V and 3 from J; bases not matched to a gene: 8. CDR1 is MNHEY, CDR2 SVGAGI, per germline. For the CDR3, the DNA is TGTGCCAGCAGTAAAAACAGGGGGCGAGGCTACGAGCAGTACTTC. It codes for CASSKNRGRGYEQYF.

The chain carries TRBV7-6 and TRBJ2-1; 8 bases align to TRBD2. CDR1 and CDR2 (germline): SGHVS, FNYEAQ. V lost 2 bases to trimming and J lost 4 bases; unmatched junction nucleotides: 10. The CDR3 runs to 17 residues. In nucleotides, the CDR3 is TGTGCCAGCAGCTTATATTCGCGGGGGGAGGGTTACAATGAGCAGTTCTTC. Its translation is CASSLYSRGEGYNEQFF. The full variable domain, its missing parts supplied by reference TRBV7-6 and TRBJ2-1, is GAGVSQSPRYKVTKRGQDVALRCDPISGHVSLYWYRQALGQGPEFLTYFNYEAQQDKSGLPNDRFSAERPEGSISTLTIQRTEQRDSAMYRCASSLYSRGEGYNEQFFGPGTRLTVL.

The chain recombines TRBV27 with TRBJ2-1; 8 bases are shared with TRBD1. After removal of 4 bases from V and 7 bases from J, the junction contained 6 bases not matched to a gene. Looked up from germline, CDR1 is MNHEY and CDR2 is SMNVEV (reference sequence). The CDR3 contains 14 residues. The CDR3: CASSSQGAQNEQFF. CDR3 sequence (DNA): TGTGCCAGCAGTTCCCAGGGGGCGCAGAATGAGCAGTTCTTC.

The chain uses TRBV19 and TRBJ2-7; 7 positions agree with TRBD1. CDR3 length equals 13 residues. V was pared by 7 bases and J by 5 bases, with 8 bases of the junction left unmatched. Germline V gene data show CDR1 as LNHDA and CDR2 as SQIVND (reference sequence). The CDR3 nucleotides are TGTGCCAGTAAGGGGGCAGGGCCTAACGAGCAGTACTTC. This translates into CASKGAGPNEQYF.

The genes are TRBV10-3 and TRBJ2-5, with D maybe TRBD2 (7 bases). Germline V gene sequence: CDR1 ENHRY, CDR2 SYGVKD. Trimming removed 3 bases from V and 4 bases from J, with 15 bases in between. The CDR3 sequence is 15 residues long. In DNA, the CDR3 is TGTGCCATCAGTGACCCCACGGGGGGCGGAGAGACCCAGTACTTC. It encodes CAISDPTGGGETQYF.

The V gene is TRBV6-1, the J gene TRBJ2-3, with 10 bases lining up with TRBD2. Unmatched junction bases numbered 4, after V lost 6 bases and J lost 1 base. The CDR3 totals 15 residues. Germline CDR1 reads MNHNS; CDR2 reads SASEGT. The CDR3: CASRGGLAGTDTQYF. The CDR3 region has the DNA TGTGCCAGCAGGGGTGGACTAGCGGGCACAGATACGCAGTATTTT.

The chain employs TRBV7-6 and TRBJ2-7; maybe TRBD1 (5 bases). The CDR3 extends over 14 amino acids. V lost 2 bases, J lost 5 bases, and 13 bases lay in between. The germline gives CDR1 SGHVS, CDR2 FNYEAQ. This CDR3 reads CASSLMGPRDEQYF. The DNA for the CDR3 is TGTGCCAGCAGCTTAATGGGGCCTCGAGACGAGCAGTACTTC.

The J gene is TRBJ2-3, the V gene TRBV19; TRBD1 is a possible D gene (5 bases). From germline, CDR1 is LNHDA and CDR2 SQIVND (reference sequence). V dropped 4 bases and J dropped 1 base, with 9 bases sitting between them. CDR3 size: 14 residues. CDR3 nucleotides: TGTGCCAGTAGTAGTGAAGGGGGCACAGATACGCAGTATTTT. Translation: CASSSEGGTDTQYF. The full variable domain, its missing parts supplied by reference TRBV19 and TRBJ2-3, is DGGITQSPKYLFRKEGQNVTLSCEQNLNHDAMYWYRQDPGQGLRLIYYSQIVNDFQKGDIAEGYSVSREKKESFPLTVTSAQKNPTAFYLCASSSEGGTDTQYFGPGTRLTVL.

The chain is built from TRBV10-2 and TRBJ2-7; a weak D match, TRBD2 (5 bases). Trimming pared 3 bases from V and 0 bases from J, leaving 9 bases between. CDR3 length: 14 residues. CDR1 and CDR2 from the germline V gene are WSHSY and SAAADI. CDR3 amino acids: CASSEDGISYEQYF. The DNA for the CDR3 is TGCGCCAGCAGTGAAGACGGGATCTCCTACGAGCAGTACTTC.

This clone showed up just once. The chain uses TRBV18 and TRBJ1-3; tentatively, D is TRBD1 (5 bases). Germline values: CDR1 KGHSH, CDR2 LQKENI. The CDR3 consists of 16 residues. V gave up 6 bases and J gave up 0 bases, with 15 bases separating them. CDR3 sequence reads: CASSPSGAFSGNTIYF. In nucleotides, the CDR3 is TGTGCCAGCTCTCCCAGTGGGGCCTTCTCTGGAAACACCATATATTTT.

This chain links TRBV6-5 with TRBJ1-6; maybe TRBD1 (5 bases). The CDR3 has 14 amino acids. Trimming took off 5 bases at V and 9 bases at J, with 14 bases between the two ends. Per the germline V gene, CDR1 is MNHEY and CDR2 is SVGAGI. The CDR3 DNA is TGTGCCAGCAGTCAAGGGGAGGGTAGTTCACCCCTCCACTTT. Its protein product is CASSQGEGSSPLHF.

This sequence joins TRBV28 and TRBJ2-3, with D unresolved. V shed 6 bases and J shed 7 bases, with 11 bases lying between them. There are 12 residues in the CDR3. From germline, CDR1 is MDHEN and CDR2 SYDVKM. The CDR3 region is CASSRDTNTQYF. The CDR3 coding sequence is TGTGCCAGCAGCCGCGATACTAATACGCAGTATTTT.